Shown below are 11 T cell receptor beta chains from a single sample sequenced in a study of cytomegalovirus exposure and HLA in healthy donors. Researchers ran the PCR with 60 Vbeta and 13 Jbeta primers. The table came from immunoSEQ multiplex PCR; TCRdb's copy has only in-frame clones and leaves some out. The sample carries about 140,000 clones, 80% recorded once. The sequencing sample was made of PBMCs. All receptors come from a man aged 30 to 39 in good health.

This rearrangement joins TRBV20-1 to TRBJ2-7, with TRBD2 identical over 7 bases. Germline V lookup: CDR1 DFQATT, CDR2 SNEGSKA (reference sequence). This CDR3 has 11 amino acids. V trimming: 6 bases; J trimming: 6 bases; junction bases outside the gene matches: 5. CDR3 amino acids: CSAITSVEQYF. In nucleotides, the CDR3 is TGCAGTGCGATTACTAGCGTCGAGCAGTACTTC.

This clone was seen once. The chain uses TRBV6-1 and TRBJ2-7, with 9 bases lining up with TRBD2. Germline V gene lookup returns CDR1 MNHNS and CDR2 SASEGT. The CDR3 is made up of 15 amino acids. V lost 8 bases and J lost 3; bases outside the gene matches: 11. CDR3 in DNA: TGTGCCAGCGGCACCGGGGGGACTAGCTTCTACGAGCAGTACTTC. As protein: CASGTGGTSFYEQYF.

The rearrangement joins TRBV30 to TRBJ1-1, with D unresolved. The CDR3 spans 13 residues. Germline CDR1 reads GTSNPN; CDR2 reads SVGIG (reference sequence). V dropped 0 bases and J dropped 5 bases, with 10 bases sitting between them. DNA for the CDR3: TGTGCCTGGAGTGTACTAGGGAATACTGAAGCTTTCTTT. This translates into CAWSVLGNTEAFF.

The chain couples TRBV11-2 to TRBJ1-5; D gene uncertain. Trimming took 1 base from V and 5 from J, leaving 6 bases between them. The germline V gene encodes CDR1 SGHAT and CDR2 FQNNGV. This CDR3 is built from 13 residues. The CDR3 DNA reads as TGTGCCAGCAGCTTAGTAGCTGATCAGCCCCAGCATTTT. This codes for CASSLVADQPQHF.

The chain employs TRBV19 and TRBJ1-2; a weak D match, TRBD1 (6 bases). Trimming left V 6 bases short and J 5 bases short, with 10 bases between. Germline lookup yields CDR1 LNHDA and CDR2 SQIVND (reference sequence). The CDR3 length is 12 residues. CDR3 coding DNA: TGTGCCAGTAGCTGGACAGCTTATGGCTACACCTTC. Protein: CASSWTAYGYTF.

The table lists this clone with a count of one. The genes are TRBV11-2 and TRBJ2-7, with 9 bases identical to TRBD1. Germline V gives CDR1 SGHAT, CDR2 FQNNGV. The CDR3 is 16 amino acids. The trim removed 1 base at V and 1 base at J, leaving 5 bases unmatched. CDR3 in DNA: TGTGCCAGCAGCTTAGCCGGACAGGGGCCGTCCTACGAGCAGTACTTC. Amino acid sequence: CASSLAGQGPSYEQYF.

This clone was seen a few times. The chain employs TRBV7-2 and TRBJ2-3, with 9 nucleotides matching TRBD2. The CDR3 contains 16 residues. Germline loops: CDR1 SGHTA, CDR2 FQGNSA. Unmatched junction bases numbered 9, after V lost 3 bases and J lost 5 bases. The CDR3 nucleotides are TGTGCCAGCAGCTTTGGGATAGCGGGAGCTGAAGATACGCAGTATTTT. Its translation: CASSFGIAGAEDTQYF.

The V call is TRBV11-1, the J call TRBJ2-1; D is unresolved. Germline CDR1 reads SGHAT; CDR2 reads FQDESV (reference sequence). Trimming cost V 5 bases and J 12 bases, with 14 bases left between them. The CDR3 sequence is 12 residues long. The CDR3 region has the DNA TGTGCCAGCAGCGAGAACGGGTTCTGGCAGTTCTTC. Translated, it gives CASSENGFWQFF.

This clone was counted only a few times. The chain combines TRBV6-6 with TRBJ1-5; unclear D gene. From germline, CDR1 is MNHNY and CDR2 SVGAGI (reference sequence). V dropped 2 bases and J dropped 5 bases, with 4 bases sitting between them. This CDR3 comprises 12 residues. This chain's CDR3 is CASSYIYQPQHF. The CDR3 DNA reads as TGTGCCAGCAGTTACATCTATCAGCCCCAGCATTTT.

The rearrangement joins TRBV6-1 to TRBJ1-5; D possibly corresponds to TRBD1 (5 bases). Germline CDR1 MNHNS, CDR2 SASEGT. This CDR3 is 13 amino acids long. The V and J ends lost 2 bases and 4 bases respectively, with 6 bases between them. Written as DNA, the CDR3 is TGTGCCAGCAGTGAACGGGGGAATCAGCCCCAGCATTTT. Protein product: CASSERGNQPQHF.

The CDR3 nucleotides are TGTGCCAGCAGCCCTAATTCGGATACGCAGTATTTT. This codes for CASSPNSDTQYF. This sequence joins TRBV7-3 and TRBJ2-3; D call uncertain. CDR1 SGHTA and CDR2 FQGTGA come from the germline V gene. The ends were cut back, 5 bases at V and 6 bases at J, with 9 bases in the middle. The CDR3 runs to 12 residues.